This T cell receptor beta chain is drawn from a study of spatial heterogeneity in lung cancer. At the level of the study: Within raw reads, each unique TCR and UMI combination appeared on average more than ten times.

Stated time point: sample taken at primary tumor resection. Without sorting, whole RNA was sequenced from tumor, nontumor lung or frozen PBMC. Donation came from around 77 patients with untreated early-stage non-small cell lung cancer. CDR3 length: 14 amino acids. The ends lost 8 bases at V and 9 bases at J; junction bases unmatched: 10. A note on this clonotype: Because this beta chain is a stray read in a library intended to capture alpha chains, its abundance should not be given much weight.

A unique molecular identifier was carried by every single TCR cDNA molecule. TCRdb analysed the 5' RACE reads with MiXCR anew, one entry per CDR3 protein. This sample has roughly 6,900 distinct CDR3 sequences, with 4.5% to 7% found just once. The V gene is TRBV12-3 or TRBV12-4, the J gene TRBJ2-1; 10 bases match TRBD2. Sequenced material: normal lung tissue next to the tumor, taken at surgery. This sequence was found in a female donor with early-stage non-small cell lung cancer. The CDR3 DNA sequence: TGTGCCAGCGGTCAAGGGACTAGCGTGGCTGAGCAGTTCTTC. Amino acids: CASGQGTSVAEQFF.